This T cell receptor (beta chain) was sequenced during a study of T-cell reconstitution after alpha-beta-depleted transplantation in children. This clonotype was picked up a small number of times. Since no conserved phenylalanine or tryptophan closes the CDR3, a read error is the likely cause. Because the CDR3's place on the DNA is in doubt, the DNA is left out and the CDR3 is given as listed by TCRdb. The CDR3 is 11 residues long, counting both termini. Germline CDR1 reads DFQATT; CDR2 reads SNEGSKA (reference sequence). Preparation of the TCRbeta library used unique molecular identifiers. TCRdb passed the PCR reads through MiXCR, listing each CDR3 protein once. The data hold about 610,000 distinct CDR3 sequences, with under 12% observed a single time.

V is TRBV20-1 and J is TRBJ2-7; the D call of TRBD2 is as the table states it, not checked on the DNA. Sequencing was performed on PBMCs from the stem cell graft donor, taken from the stem cell graft. The TCR was taken from a human donor who donated a stem cell graft to a child with acute myeloid leukemia. CDR3 region: CSAPYRDSANL.